Each of the 9 T cell receptor beta chains below was sequenced from the same sample in a study of response to subunit inactivated influenza vaccine. MiXCR was run by TCRdb on the RT-PCR reads, yielding one entry per CDR3 protein. The sample lists under 200,000 distinct CDR3 sequences, 12% occurring once. The data were also submitted as part of a second study, on T cells expressing NK-cell markers. That report notes: Making the TCR beta cDNA relied on 5'RACE template switching with UMIs.

The starting material was CD8+ T cells sorted from PBMCs, obtained less than 13 days after vaccination. Receptors originate from a man aged 50 or older who received an inactivated influenza vaccine.

The chain combines TRBV11-2 with TRBJ1-1; 7 bases are a match to TRBD1. The CDR3 runs to 13 residues. V dropped 6 bases and J dropped 8; count of bases not matched to a gene: 9. The germline gives CDR1 SGHAT, CDR2 FQNNGV. CDR3 sequence reads: CASRWGHRGEAFF. The CDR3 coding sequence is TGTGCCAGCAGGTGGGGTCACAGGGGCGAAGCTTTCTTT.

The sample holds a few counts of this clonotype. The chain is built from TRBV29-1 and TRBJ2-1, with D perhaps TRBD2 (6 bases). Trimming shortened V by 7 bases and J by 6 bases, and 10 bases separated the two germline ends. This CDR3 is 11 amino acids long. In germline, CDR1 is SQVTM, CDR2 ANQGSEA. Here the CDR3 DNA reads TGCAGCGCCGGGAGAAGCAATGAGCAGTTCTTC. Encoded protein: CSAGRSNEQFF.

This clonotype was counted only a few times. This chain links TRBV20-1 with TRBJ2-7, with 12 nucleotides matching TRBD1. The CDR3 is 16 residues long. Germline V CDR1 and CDR2: DFQATT, SNEGSKA (reference sequence). After removal of 0 bases from V and 3 bases from J, the junction contained 6 bases not matched to a gene. CDR3 sequence (DNA): TGCAGTGCTAGAGATTTGGGACAGGGGGCTATCTACGAGCAGTACTTC. Translated: CSARDLGQGAIYEQYF.

This clonotype showed up just a few times. This sequence joins TRBV7-2 and TRBJ2-1; 7 bases match TRBD2. V shed 2 bases and J 7 bases; nucleotides not matched to a gene: 2. Germline lookup yields CDR1 SGHTA and CDR2 FQGNSA. This CDR3 spans 13 amino acids. In nucleotides, the CDR3 is TGTGCCAGCAGCTTATGGGGAGGGAATGAGCAGTTCTTC. Residues: CASSLWGGNEQFF.

This clonotype has ten or more counts. The chain combines TRBV4-3 with TRBJ1-1; D is unresolved. The V gene lost 3 bases and the J gene lost 1 base, with 6 bases spanning the gap. Germline V gives CDR1 LGHNA, CDR2 YSLEER. This CDR3 region has 13 residues. DNA of the CDR3: TGCGCCAGCAGCCACACCAGGAACACTGAAGCTTTCTTT. It specifies CASSHTRNTEAFF.

Only a few counts were recorded for this clonotype. The chain is built from TRBV10-1 and TRBJ2-7; 7 bases match TRBD1. CDR1 is WNHNN and CDR2 is SYGVQD in the germline V gene (reference sequence). V was pared by 1 base and J by 5 bases, with 2 bases of the junction left unmatched. The CDR3 runs 13 residues. The CDR3 region is CASSEWQGDEQYF. The CDR3 nucleotides read TGCGCCAGCAGTGAGTGGCAGGGGGACGAGCAGTACTTC.

This clonotype was counted only a few times. The chain employs TRBV2 and TRBJ2-1; 7 nucleotides align to TRBD2. After removal of 0 bases from V and 8 bases from J, the junction contained 7 bases not matched to a gene. From germline, CDR1 is SNHLY and CDR2 FYNNEI. This CDR3 is built from 15 residues. CDR3 bases: TGTGCCAGCAGTGAAGCGGGAGGGCCTTACTATGAGCAGTTCTTC. The encoded protein is CASSEAGGPYYEQFF.

Many counts were recorded for this clonotype. The chain recombines TRBV15 with TRBJ2-1; 7 bases align to TRBD2. V gave up 8 bases and J gave up 3 bases; unmatched junction bases: 4. Germline lookup yields CDR1 LNHNV and CDR2 YYDKDF (reference sequence). The CDR3 extends over 13 amino acids. Here the CDR3 reads CATGAGFYNEQFF. The DNA for the CDR3 is TGTGCCACCGGAGCGGGATTCTACAATGAGCAGTTCTTC.

V and J are TRBV27 and TRBJ2-5; D call uncertain. The CDR3 loop spans 13 amino acids. Trimming took 0 bases from V and 5 from J, leaving 7 bases between them. Germline V gene lookup returns CDR1 MNHEY and CDR2 SMNVEV (reference sequence). Here the CDR3 reads CASSLSGWETQYF. The CDR3 nucleotides are TGTGCCAGCAGTTTATCAGGTTGGGAGACCCAGTACTTC.